This T cell receptor (beta chain) was sequenced during a study of beta chain features in type 1 diabetes. The study's findings and limits: The similarity of naive, central memory and Treg TCRB repertoires appeared greater among patients than among healthy donors. Shorter TCRB CDR3s, moderately but significantly so, were found in Type 1 diabetes patients in all four CD4+ subsets.

CD45RO/CCR7/CD25/CD127/CD95/CD27 staining was used to isolate CD4+ naive, central memory, regulatory and stem cell-like memory cells by sorting. As concerns this clone: The antigen is not known.

cDNA synthesis used the whole RNA isolate, giving expressed TCRB sequences. TCRdb's table, derived via immunoSEQ multiplex PCR, lists solely in-frame clones and lacks some. The repertoire holds around 140,000 clones, with roughly 10% as singletons. Trimming removed 4 bases from V and 2 bases from J, with 11 bases in between. This CDR3 region has 14 residues. Germline V CDR1 and CDR2: SGHRS, YFSETQ. The rearrangement links TRBV5-1 to TRBJ2-3; weak D call: TRBD2 (6 bases). The TCR originated in a man aged 25 to 40 with type 1 diabetes. Sequences were obtained from central memory CD4+ T cells from blood. The CDR3 spells CASSLGLPTDTQYF. CDR3 DNA sequence: TGCGCCAGCAGCCTGGGACTCCCCACAGATACGCAGTATTTT.